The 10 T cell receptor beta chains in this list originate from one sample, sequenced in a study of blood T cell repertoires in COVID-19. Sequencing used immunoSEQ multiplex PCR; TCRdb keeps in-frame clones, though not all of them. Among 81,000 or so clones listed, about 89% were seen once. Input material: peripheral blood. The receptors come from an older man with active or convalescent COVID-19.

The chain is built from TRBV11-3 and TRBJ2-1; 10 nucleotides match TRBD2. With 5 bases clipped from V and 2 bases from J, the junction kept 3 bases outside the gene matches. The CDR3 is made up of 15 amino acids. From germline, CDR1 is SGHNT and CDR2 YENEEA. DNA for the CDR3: TGTGCCAGCAGCGGGCTAGCGGGAGCCTACAATGAGCAGTTCTTC. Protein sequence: CASSGLAGAYNEQFF.

CDR3 sequence reads: CASSLAGTGRNTIYF. The CDR3 coding sequence is TGTGCCAGCAGCTTAGCAGGGACAGGGCGAAACACCATATATTTT. The chain uses TRBV7-6 and TRBJ1-3, with 9 bases matching TRBD1. The CDR3 runs 15 residues. Germline CDR1 is SGHVS and CDR2 is FNYEAQ. V gave up 0 bases and J gave up 5 bases; unmatched junction bases: 2.

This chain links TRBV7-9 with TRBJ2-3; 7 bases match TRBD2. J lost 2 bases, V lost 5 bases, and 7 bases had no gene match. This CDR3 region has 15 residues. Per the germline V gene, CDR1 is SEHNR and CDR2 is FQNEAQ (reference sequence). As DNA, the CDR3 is TGTGCCAGCAGCCGGTGGCGGGGGAACACAGATACGCAGTATTTT. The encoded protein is CASSRWRGNTDTQYF. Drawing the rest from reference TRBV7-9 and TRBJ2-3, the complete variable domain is DTGVSQNPRHKITKRGQNVTFRCDPISEHNRLYWYRQTLGQGPEFLTYFQNEAQLEKSRLLSDRFSAERPKGSFSTLEIQRTEQGDSAMYLCASSRWRGNTDTQYFGPGTRLTVL.

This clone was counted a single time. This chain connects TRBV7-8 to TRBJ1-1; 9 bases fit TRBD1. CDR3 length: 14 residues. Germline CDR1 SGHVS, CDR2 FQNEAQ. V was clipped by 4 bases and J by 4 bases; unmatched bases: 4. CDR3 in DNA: TGTGCCAGCAGCTGGGACAGGGTGGGCACTGAAGCTTTCTTT. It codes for CASSWDRVGTEAFF.

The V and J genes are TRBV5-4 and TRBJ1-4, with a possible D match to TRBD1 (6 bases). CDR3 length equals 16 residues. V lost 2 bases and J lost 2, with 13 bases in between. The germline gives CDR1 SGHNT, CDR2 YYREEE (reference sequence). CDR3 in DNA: TGTGCCAGCAGCTTACGGCGGGGGGGCACTAATGAAAAACTGTTTTTT. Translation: CASSLRRGGTNEKLFF.

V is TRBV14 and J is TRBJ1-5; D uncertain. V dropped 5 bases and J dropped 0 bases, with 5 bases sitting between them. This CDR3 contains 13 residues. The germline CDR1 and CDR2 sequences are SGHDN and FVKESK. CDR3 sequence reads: CASSAYSNQPQHF. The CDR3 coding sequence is TGTGCCAGCAGCGCCTATAGCAATCAGCCCCAGCATTTT.

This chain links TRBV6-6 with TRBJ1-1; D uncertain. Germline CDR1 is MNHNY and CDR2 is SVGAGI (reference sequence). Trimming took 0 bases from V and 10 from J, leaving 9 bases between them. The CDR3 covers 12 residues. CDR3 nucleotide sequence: TGTGCCAGCAGTTACTCAGGAGAACCAGCTTTCTTT. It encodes CASSYSGEPAFF.

CDR3 protein: CASSPRPGQAGISNYGYTF. The CDR3, as DNA: TGTGCCAGCAGCCCGAGGCCCGGACAGGCCGGAATTTCGAACTATGGCTACACCTTC. The chain uses TRBV9 and TRBJ1-2; TRBD1 agrees at 7 bases. The CDR3 runs 19 residues. The germline gives CDR1 SGDLS, CDR2 YYNGEE. With 4 bases clipped from V and 2 bases from J, the junction kept 20 bases outside the gene matches.

For the CDR3, the DNA is TGTGCCAGCTCACTCGAACGGGGGGCGCGTGGCAATCAGCCCCAGCATTTT. This codes for CASSLERGARGNQPQHF. V gene TRBV18 combines with J gene TRBJ1-5, with D possibly TRBD1 on 6 matching bases. This CDR3 region has 17 residues. Germline lookup yields CDR1 KGHSH and CDR2 LQKENI. Trimming cost V 4 bases and J 2 bases, with 18 bases left between them.

CDR3 sequence: CASSSGKDTEAFF. The CDR3 DNA is TGTGCCAGCTCCTCAGGGAAGGACACTGAAGCTTTCTTT. This chain links TRBV18 with TRBJ1-1, with D tentatively TRBD1 (5 bases). The CDR3 is 13 residues long. V was cut by 6 bases and J by 3 bases, with 11 bases left in between. Germline V gene lookup returns CDR1 KGHSH and CDR2 LQKENI.